This TCR beta chain was found in a study of blood T cell repertoires in COVID-19 (dated by TCRdb to the early 2020s). Study-level background: Samples covering the acute and convalescent phases of COVID-19 were provided by collaborators in the United States, Italy and Spain. The prospective study material was composed of cDNA or gDNA derived from T cells, B-cell-depleted T cells, or PBMCs. Deeply sampled blood TCRbeta repertoires from subjects exposed to, actively infected with, or recovered from COVID-19 were included in the dataset. A freely available public database, intended as a resource for researchers studying the immune response to SARS-CoV-2, is where the repertoires were released. The samples were drawn from the first 160 participants of the ongoing ImmuneRACE study and from 1,254 subjects provided by 6 global collaborators. Nearly every sample came with metadata listing a de-identified subject ID, COVID-19 status, age in years and sex. Where available, HLA class I and class II types were taken from metadata supplied by the sample provider and were not determined by assay-based typing.

The collaborating institutions used their own protocols to collect whole blood in K2EDTA tubes. For TCRbeta analysis, collaborator samples were shipped as frozen whole blood, as isolated PBMCs, or as DNA extracted from either sample type. The cysteine opens and the phenylalanine closes a CDR3 of 10 amino acids. The sequence is cut down to CDR3 DNA, 30 bases in frame from base 1. The junction shows trimming of 8 bases on V and 6 bases on J, plus 8 bases between the germline ends. CDR1 and CDR2 are read off the germline V gene (reference sequence) as SEHNR and FQNEAQ. Comments on this clone: What antigen it recognizes has not been identified. One base away there is no much larger clone; base qualities are not given.

Results and caveats for the whole study, not just this receptor: Clinical and demographic metadata were provided uncurated, with the amount varying by source and participant.

TCRbeta CDR3 regions were amplified from genomic DNA by means of the immunoSEQ Assay, a bias-controlled multiplex PCR. Per the source publication's procedure: Nucleated cell counts per sample were estimated from amplification of reference gene primers within the assay. To quantify the absolute abundance of each unique TCRbeta CDR3 rearrangement, sequence reads were collapsed and filtered. For each sample, productive Simpson clonality was calculated as the square root of Simpson's diversity index over productive rearrangements. TCRdb carries this immuneACCESS record with in-frame sequences only. Its versions omit some clonotypes, under half of them owing to an unresolved V gene in the studies checked, with the rest unexplained. For V, J and clone size, that table is used; D and trimming come from the DNA. Recorded for this sample are 200,000 to 300,000 clones; around 88% of them occurred a single time. The biggest ten clones account for just under 2% of the sample.

The chain joins TRBV7-9 to TRBJ2-7, with no reliable assignment of the D segment. Input material: peripheral blood. The TCR originated in a man aged 30 to 45 with active or convalescent COVID-19. The DNA is as follows: TGTGCCAGCTCGGGTTCCGAGCAGTACTTC. Its protein product is CASSGSEQYF.